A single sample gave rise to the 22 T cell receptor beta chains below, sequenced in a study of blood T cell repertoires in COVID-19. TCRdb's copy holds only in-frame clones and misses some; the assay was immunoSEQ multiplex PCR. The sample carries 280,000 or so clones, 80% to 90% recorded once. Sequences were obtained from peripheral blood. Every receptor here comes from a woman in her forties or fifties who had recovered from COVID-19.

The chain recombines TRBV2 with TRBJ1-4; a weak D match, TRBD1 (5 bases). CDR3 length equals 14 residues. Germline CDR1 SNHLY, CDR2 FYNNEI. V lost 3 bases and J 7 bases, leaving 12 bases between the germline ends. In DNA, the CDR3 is TGTGCCAGCAGTGACAGGGCAAATGCTGAAAAACTGTTTTTT. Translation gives CASSDRANAEKLFF.

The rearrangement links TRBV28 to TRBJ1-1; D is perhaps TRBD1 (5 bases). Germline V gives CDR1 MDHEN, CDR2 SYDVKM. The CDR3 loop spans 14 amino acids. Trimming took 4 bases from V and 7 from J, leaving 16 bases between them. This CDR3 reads CASSSRQIIIEAFF. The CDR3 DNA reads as TGTGCCAGCAGTTCACGACAGATCATTATTGAAGCTTTCTTT.

This chain's CDR3 is CASSQDGLKSLGSQFF. As DNA, the CDR3 is TGCGCCAGCAGCCAAGATGGCCTGAAAAGTCTGGGTAGCCAGTTCTTC. V and J are TRBV4-3 and TRBJ2-1; D not resolved. Trimming took 0 bases from V and 13 from J, leaving 22 bases between them. This CDR3 comprises 16 residues. Germline assignment: CDR1 LGHNA and CDR2 YSLEER.

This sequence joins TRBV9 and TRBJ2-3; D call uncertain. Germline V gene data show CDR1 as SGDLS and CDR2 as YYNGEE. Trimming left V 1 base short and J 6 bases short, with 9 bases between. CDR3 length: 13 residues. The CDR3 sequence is CASSVLTKDTQYF. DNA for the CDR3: TGTGCCAGCAGCGTACTAACTAAGGATACGCAGTATTTT.

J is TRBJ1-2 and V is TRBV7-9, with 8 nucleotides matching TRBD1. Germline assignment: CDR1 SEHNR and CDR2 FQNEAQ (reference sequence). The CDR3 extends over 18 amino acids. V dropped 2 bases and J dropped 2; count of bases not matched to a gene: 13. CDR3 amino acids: CASSLSPGQGYGNYGYTF. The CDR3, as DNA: TGTGCCAGCAGCTTATCACCAGGACAGGGCTATGGGAACTATGGCTACACCTTC.

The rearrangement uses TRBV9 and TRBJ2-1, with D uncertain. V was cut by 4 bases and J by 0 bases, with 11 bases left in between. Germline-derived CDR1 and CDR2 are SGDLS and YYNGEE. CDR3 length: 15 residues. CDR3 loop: CASSPEIRSYNEQFF. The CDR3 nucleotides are TGTGCCAGCAGCCCGGAGATCCGCTCCTACAATGAGCAGTTCTTC.

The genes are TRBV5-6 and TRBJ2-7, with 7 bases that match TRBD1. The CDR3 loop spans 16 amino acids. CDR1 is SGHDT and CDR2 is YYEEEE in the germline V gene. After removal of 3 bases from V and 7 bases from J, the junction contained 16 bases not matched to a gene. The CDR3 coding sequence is TGTGCCAGCAGCTGGGCAACAGGGGCCTCCCTTTATGAGCAGTACTTC. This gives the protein CASSWATGASLYEQYF.

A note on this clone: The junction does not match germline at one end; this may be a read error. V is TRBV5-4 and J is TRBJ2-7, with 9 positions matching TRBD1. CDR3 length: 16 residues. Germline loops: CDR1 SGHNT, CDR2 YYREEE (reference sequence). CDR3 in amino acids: CAGSLGQGSPSYEQYF. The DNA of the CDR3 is TGTGCCGGCAGCTTGGGACAGGGATCACCCTCCTACGAGCAGTACTTC. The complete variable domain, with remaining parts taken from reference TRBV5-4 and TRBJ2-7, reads ETGVTQSPTHLIKTRGQQVTLRCSSQSGHNTVSWYQQALGQGPQFIFQYYREEENGRGNFPPRFSGLQFPNYSSELNVNALELDDSALYLCAGSLGQGSPSYEQYFGPGTRLTVT.

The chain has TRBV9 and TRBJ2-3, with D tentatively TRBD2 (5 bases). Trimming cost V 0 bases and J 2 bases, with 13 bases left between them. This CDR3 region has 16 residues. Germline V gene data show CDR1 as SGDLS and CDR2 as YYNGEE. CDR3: CASSVGTLAYTDTQYF. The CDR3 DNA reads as TGTGCCAGCAGCGTAGGCACCCTAGCTTACACAGATACGCAGTATTTT.

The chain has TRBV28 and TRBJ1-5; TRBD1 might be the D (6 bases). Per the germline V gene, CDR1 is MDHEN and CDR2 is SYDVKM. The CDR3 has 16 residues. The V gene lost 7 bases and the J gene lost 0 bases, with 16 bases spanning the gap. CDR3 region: CASNGGQSYSNQPQHF. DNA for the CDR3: TGTGCCAGCAACGGGGGGCAGTCATATAGCAATCAGCCCCAGCATTTT.

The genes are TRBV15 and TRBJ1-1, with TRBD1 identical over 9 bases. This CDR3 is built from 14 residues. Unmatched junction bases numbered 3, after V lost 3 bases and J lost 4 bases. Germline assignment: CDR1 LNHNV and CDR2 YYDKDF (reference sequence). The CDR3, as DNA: TGTGCCACCAGCAGTGGACAGGGGAGCACTGAAGCTTTCTTT. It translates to CATSSGQGSTEAFF.

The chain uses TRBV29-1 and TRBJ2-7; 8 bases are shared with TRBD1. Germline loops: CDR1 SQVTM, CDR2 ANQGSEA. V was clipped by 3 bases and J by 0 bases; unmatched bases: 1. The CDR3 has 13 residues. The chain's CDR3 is CSVDGTGSYEQYF. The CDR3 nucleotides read TGCAGCGTTGATGGGACAGGCTCCTACGAGCAGTACTTC.

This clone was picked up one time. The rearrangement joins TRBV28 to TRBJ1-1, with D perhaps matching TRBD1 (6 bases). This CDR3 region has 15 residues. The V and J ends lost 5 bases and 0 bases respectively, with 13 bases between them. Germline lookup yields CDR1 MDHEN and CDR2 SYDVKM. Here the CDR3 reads CASSTAGAMNTEAFF. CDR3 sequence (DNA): TGTGCCAGCAGTACCGCGGGGGCTATGAACACTGAAGCTTTCTTT.

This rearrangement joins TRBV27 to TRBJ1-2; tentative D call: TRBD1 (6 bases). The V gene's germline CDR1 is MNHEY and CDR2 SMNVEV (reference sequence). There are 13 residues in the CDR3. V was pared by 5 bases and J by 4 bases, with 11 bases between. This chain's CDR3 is CASSVTGSYGYTF. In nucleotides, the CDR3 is TGTGCCAGCAGTGTAACAGGGAGCTATGGCTACACCTTC.

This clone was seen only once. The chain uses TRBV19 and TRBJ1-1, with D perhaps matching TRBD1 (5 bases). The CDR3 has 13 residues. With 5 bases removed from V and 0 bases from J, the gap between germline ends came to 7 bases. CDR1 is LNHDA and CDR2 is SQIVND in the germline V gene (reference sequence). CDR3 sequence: CASSSTVNTEAFF. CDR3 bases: TGTGCCAGTAGTTCGACAGTGAACACTGAAGCTTTCTTT.

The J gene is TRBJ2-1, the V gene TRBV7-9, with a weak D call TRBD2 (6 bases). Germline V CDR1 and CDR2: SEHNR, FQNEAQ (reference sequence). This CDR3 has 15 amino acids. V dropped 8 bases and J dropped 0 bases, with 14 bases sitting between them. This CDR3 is CASSKGLSSYNEQFF. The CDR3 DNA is TGTGCCAGCTCCAAAGGACTAAGCTCCTACAATGAGCAGTTCTTC.

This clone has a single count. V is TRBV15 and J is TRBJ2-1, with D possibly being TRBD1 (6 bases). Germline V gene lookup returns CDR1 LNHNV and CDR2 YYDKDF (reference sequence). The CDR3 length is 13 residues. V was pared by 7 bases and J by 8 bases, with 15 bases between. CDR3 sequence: CATNTDSVDEQFF. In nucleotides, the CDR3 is TGTGCCACCAATACGGACAGCGTCGATGAGCAGTTCTTC. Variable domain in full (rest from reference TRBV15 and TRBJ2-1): DAMVIQNPRYQVTQFGKPVTLSCSQTLNHNVMYWYQQKSSQAPKLLFHYYDKDFNNEADTPDNFQSRRPNTSFCFLDIRSPGLGDTAMYLCATNTDSVDEQFFGPGTRLTVL.

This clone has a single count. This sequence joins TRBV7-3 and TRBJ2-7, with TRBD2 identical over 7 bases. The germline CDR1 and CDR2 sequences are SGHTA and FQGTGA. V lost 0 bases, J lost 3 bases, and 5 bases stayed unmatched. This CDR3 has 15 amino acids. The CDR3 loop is CASSLTGGYGYEQYF. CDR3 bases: TGTGCCAGCAGCTTAACCGGGGGGTATGGCTACGAGCAGTACTTC.

DNA of the CDR3: TGTGCCAGCAGCTTGGTCATGGATGGGACAGAGGGAAGGGGCTACACCTTC. Its translation: CASSLVMDGTEGRGYTF. This chain connects TRBV11-2 to TRBJ1-2; 7 bases align to TRBD1. Trimming cost V 3 bases and J 8 bases; bases outside gene matches: 18. The CDR3 is made up of 17 amino acids. Per germline, CDR1 SGHAT and CDR2 FQNNGV.

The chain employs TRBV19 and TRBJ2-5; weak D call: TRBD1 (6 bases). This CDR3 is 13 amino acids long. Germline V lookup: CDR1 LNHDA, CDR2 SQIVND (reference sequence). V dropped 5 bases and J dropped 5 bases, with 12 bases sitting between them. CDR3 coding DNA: TGTGCCAGTAGTTTTGCAGGGGTGGAGACCCAGTACTTC. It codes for CASSFAGVETQYF. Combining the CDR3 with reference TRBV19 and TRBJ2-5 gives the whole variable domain DGGITQSPKYLFRKEGQNVTLSCEQNLNHDAMYWYRQDPGQGLRLIYYSQIVNDFQKGDIAEGYSVSREKKESFPLTVTSAQKNPTAFYLCASSFAGVETQYFGPGTRLLVL.

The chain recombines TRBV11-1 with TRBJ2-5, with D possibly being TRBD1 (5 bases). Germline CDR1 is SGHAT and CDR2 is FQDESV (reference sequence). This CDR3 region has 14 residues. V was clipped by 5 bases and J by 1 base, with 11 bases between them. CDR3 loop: CASSPREIQETQYF. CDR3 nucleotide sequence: TGTGCCAGCAGCCCCAGGGAAATCCAAGAGACCCAGTACTTC. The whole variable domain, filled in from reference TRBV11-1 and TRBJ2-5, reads EAEVAQSPRYKITEKSQAVAFWCDPISGHATLYWYRQILGQGPELLVQFQDESVVDDSQLPKDRFSAERLKGVDSTLKIQPAELGDSAMYLCASSPREIQETQYFGPGTRLLVL.

CDR3 region: CSAPVLDEQYF. The DNA for the CDR3 is TGCAGTGCGCCAGTACTAGACGAGCAGTACTTC. The rearrangement links TRBV20-1 to TRBJ2-7; tentative D call: TRBD2 (5 bases). Germline lookup yields CDR1 DFQATT and CDR2 SNEGSKA (reference sequence). This CDR3 has 11 residues. V was shortened by 6 bases and J by 5 bases, with 11 bases between the two germline ends.